These T cell receptor beta chains were read from a single sample in a study of blood T cell repertoires in COVID-19. Repertoires were generated with immunoSEQ multiplex PCR, while TCRdb's copy carries only in-frame clones and drops some. The data show some 180,000 clones, 80% to 90% seen once. The sequenced sample consisted of peripheral blood. The receptors come from a woman of 80 years or more with acute or convalescent COVID-19. Both conserved end residues are part of each CDR3. A D gene is named only where the DNA matches it firmly.

d_gene: NA; v_gene: TRBV18; CDR3aa: CASSPQYGVEQPQHF
d_gene: TRBD1; v_gene: TRBV27; CDR3aa: CASSEWGQGSQPQHF
d_gene: NA; v_gene: TRBV9; CDR3aa: CASSRTPFGGGTDTQYF
d_gene: TRBD1; v_gene: TRBV27; CDR3aa: CASSSRDRGANEKLFF
d_gene: TRBD2; v_gene: TRBV7-2; CDR3aa: CASSLSPPRLAVSGEQFF
d_gene: NA; v_gene: TRBV7-2; CDR3aa: CASSLGISNQPQHF
d_gene: TRBD2; v_gene: TRBV5-4; CDR3aa: CASRVTSGQETQYF
d_gene: TRBD2; v_gene: TRBV5-3; CDR3aa: CARSAWDYLAYF
d_gene: NA; v_gene: TRBV5-6; CDR3aa: CASSPNRDRGYTF
d_gene: TRBD1; v_gene: TRBV14; CDR3aa: CASSPTGQGARNEQFF
d_gene: NA; v_gene: TRBV10-3; CDR3aa: CATKGGGAEQYF
d_gene: TRBD1; v_gene: TRBV3-1/TRBV3-2; CDR3aa: CASSQDRGVGGYTF
d_gene: NA; v_gene: TRBV19; CDR3aa: CASSISTGTPNTEAFF
d_gene: TRBD1; v_gene: TRBV14; CDR3aa: CASSHMGQGGSNQPQHF
d_gene: NA; v_gene: TRBV2; CDR3aa: CASSEGNSRNEKLFF
d_gene: TRBD2; v_gene: TRBV2; CDR3aa: CASSEGLAGFTDTQYF
d_gene: NA; v_gene: TRBV7-8; CDR3aa: CASSLVRVRDEQFF
d_gene: NA; v_gene: TRBV9; CDR3aa: CASSAQGVGVTEQFF
d_gene: TRBD1; v_gene: TRBV6-5; CDR3aa: CASGDRMNTEAFF
d_gene: TRBD2; v_gene: TRBV24-1; CDR3aa: CATSVGGSDGTRELFF
d_gene: NA; v_gene: TRBV3-1/TRBV3-2; CDR3aa: CASSQGPRSGQYF
d_gene: NA; v_gene: TRBV3-1/TRBV3-2; CDR3aa: CASSQAVNSPLHF
d_gene: NA; v_gene: TRBV12-3/TRBV12-4; CDR3aa: CASTMGGEQYF
d_gene: TRBD1; v_gene: TRBV9; CDR3aa: CASSANDRGAGYTF
d_gene: NA; v_gene: TRBV28; CDR3aa: CASSYDGGFTDTQYF
d_gene: TRBD2; v_gene: TRBV6-6; CDR3aa: CASSPRTSGGPFANTGELFF
d_gene: TRBD2; v_gene: TRBV9; CDR3aa: CASSVGGLAGGPWEQFF
d_gene: NA; v_gene: TRBV7-8; CDR3aa: CASSLVGGGPFRTNEKLFF
d_gene: NA; v_gene: TRBV5-1; CDR3aa: CASSLELAGRGTEAFF
d_gene: NA; v_gene: TRBV2; CDR3aa: CASTRTVNTEAFF
d_gene: NA; v_gene: TRBV3-1/TRBV3-2; CDR3aa: CASSQDLGGRETQYF
d_gene: NA; v_gene: TRBV25-1; CDR3aa: CASSPIGGNTEAFF
d_gene: NA; v_gene: TRBV19; CDR3aa: CASSIERGGQPQHF
d_gene: NA; v_gene: TRBV5-1; CDR3aa: CASSSGQIGAEAFF
d_gene: TRBD1; v_gene: TRBV5-1; CDR3aa: CASSPDRETTSYTF
d_gene: TRBD1; v_gene: TRBV6-5; CDR3aa: CASQGGPGREAFF
d_gene: TRBD2; v_gene: TRBV9; CDR3aa: CASSTGLAGANGANVLTF
d_gene: TRBD1; v_gene: TRBV28; CDR3aa: CASSFPTGGLNTEAFF
d_gene: TRBD1; v_gene: TRBV30; CDR3aa: CAWSAPGQSSYEQYF
d_gene: NA; v_gene: TRBV11-2; CDR3aa: CASSLFGRETQYF
d_gene: NA; v_gene: TRBV9; CDR3aa: CASSVDSGGIITEAFF
d_gene: NA; v_gene: TRBV9; CDR3aa: CASSVDLGDYGYTF
d_gene: TRBD1; v_gene: TRBV7-6; CDR3aa: CASSRTTGGGETQYF
d_gene: TRBD2; v_gene: TRBV7-6; CDR3aa: CASSPKGLLAASTDTQYF
d_gene: TRBD2; v_gene: TRBV5-5; CDR3aa: CASSLRGAGVIYEQYF
d_gene: NA; v_gene: TRBV19; CDR3aa: CASKGWEVGGNQPQHF
d_gene: NA; v_gene: TRBV11-3; CDR3aa: CASSLGVRGSPLHF
d_gene: NA; v_gene: TRBV4-3; CDR3aa: CASSHGGARTEAFF
d_gene: NA; v_gene: TRBV11-3; CDR3aa: CASSLRGTGELFF
d_gene: TRBD1; v_gene: TRBV6-4; CDR3aa: CASRRGQAINYGYTF
d_gene: TRBD2; v_gene: TRBV4-3; CDR3aa: CASSQGATSGNTGELFF
d_gene: TRBD1; v_gene: TRBV5-4; CDR3aa: CASSRGQVNTEAFF
d_gene: TRBD1; v_gene: TRBV30; CDR3aa: CAWSLGQGHGYTF
d_gene: TRBD1; v_gene: TRBV6-1; CDR3aa: CASSGTGGAKWVNGYTF
d_gene: TRBD2; v_gene: TRBV11-2; CDR3aa: CASSWASGVTGELFF
d_gene: NA; v_gene: TRBV6-1; CDR3aa: CASSEAGRVGNQPQHF
d_gene: TRBD1; v_gene: TRBV9; CDR3aa: CASSVGTGGSFEQYF
d_gene: TRBD1; v_gene: TRBV4-3; CDR3aa: CASSQVITGGSKNNEQFF
d_gene: NA; v_gene: TRBV6-5; CDR3aa: CASTLGTPNTGELFF